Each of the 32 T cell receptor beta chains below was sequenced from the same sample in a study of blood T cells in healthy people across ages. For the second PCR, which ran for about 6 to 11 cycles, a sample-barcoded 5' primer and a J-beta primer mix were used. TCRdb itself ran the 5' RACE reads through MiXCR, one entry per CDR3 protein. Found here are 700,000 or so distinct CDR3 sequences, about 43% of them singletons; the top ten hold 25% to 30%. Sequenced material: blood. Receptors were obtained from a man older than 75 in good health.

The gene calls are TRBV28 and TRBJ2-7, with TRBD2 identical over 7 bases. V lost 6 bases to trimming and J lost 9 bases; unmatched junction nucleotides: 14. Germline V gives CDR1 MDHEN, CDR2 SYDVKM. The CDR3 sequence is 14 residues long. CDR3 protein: CASSQPDRGGVQYF. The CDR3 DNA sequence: TGTGCCAGCAGCCAACCGGACCGGGGAGGGGTGCAGTACTTC.

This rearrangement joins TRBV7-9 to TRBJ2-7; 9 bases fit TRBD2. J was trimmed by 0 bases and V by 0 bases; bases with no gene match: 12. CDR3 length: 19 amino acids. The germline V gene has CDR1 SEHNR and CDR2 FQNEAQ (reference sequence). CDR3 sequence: CASSLALIVTSGPSYEQYF. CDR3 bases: TGTGCCAGCAGCTTAGCCCTAATTGTCACTAGCGGGCCCTCCTACGAGCAGTACTTC.

The CDR3 coding sequence is TGTGCCATCAGTCGCGGACAGTCCTCTAACTATGGCTACACCTTC. As protein: CAISRGQSSNYGYTF. The genes are TRBV10-3 and TRBJ1-2; tentative D call: TRBD1 (6 bases). Between the trimmed V and J ends, which lost 5 bases and 0 bases, there was a span of 13 bases. Germline values: CDR1 ENHRY, CDR2 SYGVKD. The CDR3 is made up of 15 amino acids.

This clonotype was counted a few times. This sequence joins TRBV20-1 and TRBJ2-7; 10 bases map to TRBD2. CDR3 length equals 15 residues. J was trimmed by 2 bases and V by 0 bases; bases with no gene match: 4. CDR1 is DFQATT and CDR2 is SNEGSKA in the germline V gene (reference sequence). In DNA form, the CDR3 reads TGCAGTGCTAGAGATCCTAGCGGGGGAACCTACGAGCAGTACTTC. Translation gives CSARDPSGGTYEQYF.

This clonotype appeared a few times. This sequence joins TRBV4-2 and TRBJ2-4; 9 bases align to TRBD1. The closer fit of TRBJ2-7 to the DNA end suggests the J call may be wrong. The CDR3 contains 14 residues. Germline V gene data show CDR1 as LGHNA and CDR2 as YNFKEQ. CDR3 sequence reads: CASSHTGGYDEQYF. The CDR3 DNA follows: TGTGCCAGCAGCCACACAGGGGGCTATGACGAGCAGTACTTC.

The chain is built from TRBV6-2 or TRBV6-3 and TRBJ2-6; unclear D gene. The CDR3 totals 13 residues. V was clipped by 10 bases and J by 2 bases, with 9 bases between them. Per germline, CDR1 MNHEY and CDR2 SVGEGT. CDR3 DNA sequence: TGTGCCATCAGACGCCCTGGGGCCAACGTCCTGACTTTC. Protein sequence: CAIRRPGANVLTF.

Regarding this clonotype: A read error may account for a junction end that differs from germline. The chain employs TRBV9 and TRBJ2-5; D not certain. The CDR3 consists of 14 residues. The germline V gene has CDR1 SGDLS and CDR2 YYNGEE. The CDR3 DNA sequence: TGTGCCAGCAGCACTGACGGAAACCAAGGGACCCAGTACTTC. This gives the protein CASSTDGNQGTQYF.

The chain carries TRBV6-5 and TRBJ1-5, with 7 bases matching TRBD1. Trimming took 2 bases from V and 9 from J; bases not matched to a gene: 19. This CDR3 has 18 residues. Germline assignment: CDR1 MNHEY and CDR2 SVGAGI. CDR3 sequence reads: CASSYTTAGRQGQWPQHF. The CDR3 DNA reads TGTGCCAGCAGTTACACGACGGCAGGGAGGCAGGGACAGTGGCCCCAGCATTTT.

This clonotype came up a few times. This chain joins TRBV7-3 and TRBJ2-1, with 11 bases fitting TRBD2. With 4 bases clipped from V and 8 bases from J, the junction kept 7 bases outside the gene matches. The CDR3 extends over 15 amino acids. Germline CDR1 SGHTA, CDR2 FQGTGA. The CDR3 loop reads CASSSIAGGLDEQFF. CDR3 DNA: TGTGCCAGCAGCTCAATAGCGGGGGGGCTCGATGAGCAGTTCTTC.

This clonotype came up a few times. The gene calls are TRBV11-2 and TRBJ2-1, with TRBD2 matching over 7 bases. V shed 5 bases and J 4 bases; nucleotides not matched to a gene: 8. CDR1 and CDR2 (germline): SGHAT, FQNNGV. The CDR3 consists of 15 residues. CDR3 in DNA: TGTGCCAGCAGCCCCGGACTAGACCCGTACAATGAGCAGTTCTTC. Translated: CASSPGLDPYNEQFF.

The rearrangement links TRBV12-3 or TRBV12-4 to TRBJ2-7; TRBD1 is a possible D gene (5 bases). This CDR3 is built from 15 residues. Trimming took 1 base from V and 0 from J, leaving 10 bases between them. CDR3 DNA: TGTGCCAGCAGTTTAGTGGACACGAGCTCCTACGAGCAGTACTTC. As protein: CASSLVDTSSYEQYF.

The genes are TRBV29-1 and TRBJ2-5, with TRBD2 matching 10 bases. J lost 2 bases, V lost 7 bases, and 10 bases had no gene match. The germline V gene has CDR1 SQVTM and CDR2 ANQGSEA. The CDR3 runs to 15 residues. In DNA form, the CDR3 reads TGCAGCGCCCGGGGAGCGGGGGGGTTACAAGAGACCCAGTACTTC. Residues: CSARGAGGLQETQYF. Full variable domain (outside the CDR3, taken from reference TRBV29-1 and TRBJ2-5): SAVISQKPSRDICQRGTSLTIQCQVDSQVTMMFWYRQQPGQSLTLIATANQGSEATYESGFVIDKFPISRPNLTFSTLTVSNMSPEDSSIYLCSARGAGGLQETQYFGPGTRLLVL.

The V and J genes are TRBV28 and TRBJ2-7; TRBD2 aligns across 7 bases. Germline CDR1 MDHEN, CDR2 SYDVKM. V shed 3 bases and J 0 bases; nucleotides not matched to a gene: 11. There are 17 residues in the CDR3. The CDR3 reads CASSFHLAELSSYEQYF. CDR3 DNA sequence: TGTGCCAGCAGTTTCCATCTAGCGGAACTCTCCTCCTACGAGCAGTACTTC.

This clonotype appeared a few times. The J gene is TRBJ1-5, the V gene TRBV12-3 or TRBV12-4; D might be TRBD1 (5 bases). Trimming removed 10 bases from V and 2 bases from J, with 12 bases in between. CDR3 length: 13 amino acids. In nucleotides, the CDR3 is TGTGCCACCCGGCAGGGCGGCAATCAGCCCCAGCATTTT. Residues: CATRQGGNQPQHF.

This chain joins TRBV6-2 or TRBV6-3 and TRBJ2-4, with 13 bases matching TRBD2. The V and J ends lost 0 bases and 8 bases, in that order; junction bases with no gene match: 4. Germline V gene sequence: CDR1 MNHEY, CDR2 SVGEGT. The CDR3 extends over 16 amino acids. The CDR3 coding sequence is TGTGCCAGCAGTTACTCAGGACTAGCGGGAGCCGACATTCAGTACTTC. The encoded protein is CASSYSGLAGADIQYF.

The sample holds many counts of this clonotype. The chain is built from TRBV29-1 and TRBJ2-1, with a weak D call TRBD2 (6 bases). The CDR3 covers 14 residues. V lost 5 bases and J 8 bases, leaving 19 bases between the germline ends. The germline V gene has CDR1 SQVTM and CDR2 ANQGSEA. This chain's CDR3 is CSVRPGPGVYEQFF. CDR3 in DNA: TGCAGCGTTCGACCGGGACCGGGGGTTTATGAGCAGTTCTTC.

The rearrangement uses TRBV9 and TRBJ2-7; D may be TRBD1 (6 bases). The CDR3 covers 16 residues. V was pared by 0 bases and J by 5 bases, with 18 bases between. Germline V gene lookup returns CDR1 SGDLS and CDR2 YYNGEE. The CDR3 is CASSVEAGALGNEQYF. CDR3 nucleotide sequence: TGTGCCAGCAGCGTAGAAGCAGGGGCTCTAGGGAACGAGCAGTACTTC.

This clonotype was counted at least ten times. In DNA, the CDR3 is TGTGCCAGCAGTTACCCTCTTGTCCGGGGATATGGCTACACCTTC. It encodes CASSYPLVRGYGYTF. The genes are TRBV6-2 or TRBV6-3 and TRBJ1-2; D unclear. Trimming removed 2 bases from V and 5 bases from J, with 15 bases in between. In germline, CDR1 is MNHEY, CDR2 SVGEGT. The CDR3 covers 15 residues.

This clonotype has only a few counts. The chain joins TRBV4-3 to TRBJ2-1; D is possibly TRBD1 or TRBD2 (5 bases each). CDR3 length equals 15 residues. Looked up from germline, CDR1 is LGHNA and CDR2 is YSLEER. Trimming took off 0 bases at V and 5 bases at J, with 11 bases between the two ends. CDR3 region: CASSQEGDPHNEQFF. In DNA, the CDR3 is TGCGCCAGCAGCCAAGAAGGGGACCCCCACAATGAGCAGTTCTTC.

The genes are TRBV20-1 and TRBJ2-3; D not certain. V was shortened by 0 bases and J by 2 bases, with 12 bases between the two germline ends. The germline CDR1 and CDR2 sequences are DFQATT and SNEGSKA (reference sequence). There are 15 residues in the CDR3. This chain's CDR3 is CSAREGRADTDTQYF. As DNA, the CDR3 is TGCAGTGCTAGAGAGGGTAGGGCAGACACAGATACGCAGTATTTT.

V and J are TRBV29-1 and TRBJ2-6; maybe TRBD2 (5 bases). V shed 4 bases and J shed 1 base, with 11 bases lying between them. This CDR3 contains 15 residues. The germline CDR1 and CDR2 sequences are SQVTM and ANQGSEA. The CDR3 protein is CSVGRGRSGANVLTF. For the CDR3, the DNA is TGCAGCGTTGGACGGGGAAGATCTGGGGCCAACGTCCTGACTTTC.

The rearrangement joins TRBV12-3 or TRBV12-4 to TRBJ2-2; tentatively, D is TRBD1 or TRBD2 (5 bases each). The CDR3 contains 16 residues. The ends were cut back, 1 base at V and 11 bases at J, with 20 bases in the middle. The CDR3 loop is CASSLGGMEIVPELFF. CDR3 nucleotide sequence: TGTGCCAGCAGTTTAGGGGGGATGGAGATCGTTCCCGAGCTGTTTTTT.

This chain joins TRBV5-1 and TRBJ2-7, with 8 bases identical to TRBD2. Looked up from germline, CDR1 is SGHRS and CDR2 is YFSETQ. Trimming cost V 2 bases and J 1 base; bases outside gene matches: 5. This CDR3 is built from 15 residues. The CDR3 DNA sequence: TGCGCCAGCAGCTTTGGGACTAGTGCGTCCTACGAGCAGTACTTC. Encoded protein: CASSFGTSASYEQYF.

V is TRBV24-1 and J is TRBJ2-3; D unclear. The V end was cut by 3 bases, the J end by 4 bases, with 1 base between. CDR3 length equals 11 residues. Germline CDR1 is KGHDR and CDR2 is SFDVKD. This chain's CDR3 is CATSDPDTQYF. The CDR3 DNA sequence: TGTGCCACCAGTGATCCAGATACGCAGTATTTT.

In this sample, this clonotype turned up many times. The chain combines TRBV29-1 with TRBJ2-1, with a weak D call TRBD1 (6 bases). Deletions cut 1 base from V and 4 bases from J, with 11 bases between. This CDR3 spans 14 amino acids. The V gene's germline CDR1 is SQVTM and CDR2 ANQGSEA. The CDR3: CSVEGQGMYNEQFF. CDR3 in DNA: TGCAGCGTTGAAGGGCAGGGGATGTACAATGAGCAGTTCTTC.

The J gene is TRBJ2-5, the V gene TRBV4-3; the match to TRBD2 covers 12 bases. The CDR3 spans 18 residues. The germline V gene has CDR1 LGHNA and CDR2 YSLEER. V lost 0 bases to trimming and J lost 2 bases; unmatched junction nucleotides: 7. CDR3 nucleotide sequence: TGCGCCAGCAGCCAAGATAACCTAGCGGGGGGGCGTCAAGAGACCCAGTACTTC. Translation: CASSQDNLAGGRQETQYF.

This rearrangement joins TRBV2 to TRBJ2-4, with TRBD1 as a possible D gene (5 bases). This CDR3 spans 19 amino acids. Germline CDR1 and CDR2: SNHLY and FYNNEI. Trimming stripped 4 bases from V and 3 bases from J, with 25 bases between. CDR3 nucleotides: TGTGCCAGCAGTGGGGGCTGGCCACTATTTGATATAGTCAAAAACATTCAGTACTTC. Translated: CASSGGWPLFDIVKNIQYF.

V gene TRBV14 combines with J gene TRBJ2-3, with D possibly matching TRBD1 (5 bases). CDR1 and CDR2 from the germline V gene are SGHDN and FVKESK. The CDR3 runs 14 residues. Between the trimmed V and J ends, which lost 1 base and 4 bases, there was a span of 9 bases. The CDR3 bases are TGTGCCAGCAGCCAAGCAGGGATCCCAGATACGCAGTATTTT. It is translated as CASSQAGIPDTQYF.

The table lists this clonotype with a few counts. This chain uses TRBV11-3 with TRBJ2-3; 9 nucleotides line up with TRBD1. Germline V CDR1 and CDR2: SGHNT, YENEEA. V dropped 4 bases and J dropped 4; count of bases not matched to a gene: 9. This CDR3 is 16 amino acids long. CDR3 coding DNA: TGTGCCAGCAGCTCTAATCCGGGACAGGGTTCAGATACGCAGTATTTT. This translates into CASSSNPGQGSDTQYF.

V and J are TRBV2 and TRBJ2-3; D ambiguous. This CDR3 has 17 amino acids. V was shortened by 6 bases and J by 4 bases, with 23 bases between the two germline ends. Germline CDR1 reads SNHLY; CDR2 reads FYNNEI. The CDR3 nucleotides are TGTGCCAGCAGAGCCACAGCCCCAGGCCCGTCGGCAGATACGCAGTATTTT. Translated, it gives CASRATAPGPSADTQYF.

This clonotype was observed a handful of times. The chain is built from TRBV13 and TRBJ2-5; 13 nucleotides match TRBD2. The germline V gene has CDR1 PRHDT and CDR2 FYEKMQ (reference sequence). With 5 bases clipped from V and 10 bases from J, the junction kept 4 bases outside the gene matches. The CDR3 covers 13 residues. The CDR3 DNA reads TGTGCCAGCAGCCCGGGGACTAGCGGGGACCAGTACTTC. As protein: CASSPGTSGDQYF.

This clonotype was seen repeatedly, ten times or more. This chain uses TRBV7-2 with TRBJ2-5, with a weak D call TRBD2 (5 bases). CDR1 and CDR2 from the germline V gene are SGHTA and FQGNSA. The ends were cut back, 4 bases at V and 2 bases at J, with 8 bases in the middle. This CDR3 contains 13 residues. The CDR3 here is CASSSGLQETQYF. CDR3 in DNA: TGTGCCAGCAGCTCTGGACTGCAAGAGACCCAGTACTTC.